This entry lists 8 T cell receptor beta chains sequenced from one sample in a study of monozygotic twins with inflammatory bowel disease. TCRdb reprocessed the 5' RACE reads and reports one entry per CDR3 protein, with no DNA. In all, the sample yields about 440,000 distinct CDR3 sequences. The material sequenced was blood. The receptor set was obtained from a human donor with ulcerative colitis or Crohn's disease, or a healthy co-twin of an affected twin (not recorded which).

The J gene is TRBJ2-2, the V gene TRBV5-8. The CDR3 consists of 14 residues. Germline V CDR1 and CDR2: SGHTS, YDEGEE. The CDR3 spells CASSRTRNTGELFF.

The rearrangement joins TRBV5-1 to TRBJ1-1; TCRdb indicates TRBD1, and absent DNA this call remains unverified. This CDR3 comprises 15 residues. The germline gives CDR1 SGHRS, CDR2 YFSETQ. The CDR3 loop reads CASSLEIGGSTEAFF. The full variable domain, rest sourced from reference TRBV5-1 and TRBJ1-1, is KAGVTQTPRYLIKTRGQQVTLSCSPISGHRSVSWYQQTPGQGLQFLFEYFSETQRNKGNFPGRFSGRQFSNSRSEMNVSTLELGDSALYLCASSLEIGGSTEAFFGQGTRLTVV.

This rearrangement joins TRBV5-1 to TRBJ2-1; as DNA is missing, the TRBD2 call by TCRdb cannot be tested. The CDR3 loop spans 14 amino acids. Germline CDR1 and CDR2: SGHRS and YFSETQ. The CDR3 sequence: CASHEGSSYNEQFF.

The rearrangement joins TRBV24-1 to TRBJ2-3; TCRdb returns TRBD1, unconfirmable since there is no DNA. The CDR3 is 12 residues long. Germline assignment: CDR1 KGHDR and CDR2 SFDVKD. CDR3 sequence reads: CAPRGGADTQYF.

The chain combines TRBV7-8 with TRBJ2-7; the D call from TCRdb, TRBD2, cannot be confirmed without DNA. CDR1 SGHVS and CDR2 FQNEAQ come from the germline V gene. CDR3 length: 13 amino acids. The CDR3 reads CASSSVAGGRPLF.

CDR3 region: CASSTLAGGPSDTQYF. The gene calls are TRBV7-3 and TRBJ2-3; lacking DNA, the TRBD2 call made by TCRdb goes unchecked. CDR3 size: 16 residues. The germline CDR1 and CDR2 sequences are SGHTA and FQGTGA.

The chain has TRBV7-9 and TRBJ1-3. CDR1 and CDR2 from the germline V gene are SEHNR and FQNEAQ (reference sequence). This CDR3 has 13 amino acids. This CDR3 is CASSLATGNTIYF.

V and J are TRBV10-3 and TRBJ2-1; the D call from TCRdb, TRBD2, cannot be confirmed without DNA. The CDR3 sequence is 13 residues long. CDR1 and CDR2 (germline): ENHRY, SYGVKD. This chain's CDR3 is CAISAGRFNEQFF.